Shown below are 14 T cell receptor beta chains from a single sample sequenced in a study of blood T cells in healthy people across ages. The authors ran a second PCR of about 6 to 11 cycles using a sample-barcoded 5' primer and a J-beta primer mix. Each CDR3 protein gets one entry after TCRdb re-called the 5' RACE reads with MiXCR. The sample lists under 1,000,000 distinct CDR3 sequences; roughly 35% were seen once. Sequencing was carried out using blood. All receptors come from a man younger than 30 in good health.

V is TRBV9 and J is TRBJ1-1, with a possible D match to TRBD1 (5 bases). Between the trimmed V and J ends, which lost 0 bases and 3 bases, there was a span of 9 bases. This CDR3 comprises 14 residues. The V gene's germline CDR1 is SGDLS and CDR2 YYNGEE. CDR3 nucleotide sequence: TGTGCCAGCAGCGTAGCTGGGGGTTACACTGAAGCTTTCTTT. It encodes CASSVAGGYTEAFF.

The chain joins TRBV6-1 to TRBJ1-1; TRBD1 agrees at 8 bases. Looked up from germline, CDR1 is MNHNS and CDR2 is SASEGT. The CDR3 is 11 amino acids. V lost 4 bases and J lost 8; bases outside the gene matches: 0. The CDR3 here is CASSGTGEAFF. For the CDR3, the DNA is TGTGCCAGCAGTGGGACAGGGGAAGCTTTCTTT.

The chain joins TRBV9 to TRBJ1-5, with 8 bases matching TRBD1. V lost 0 bases, J lost 0 bases, and 11 bases stayed unmatched. CDR3 length: 19 amino acids. The germline V gene encodes CDR1 SGDLS and CDR2 YYNGEE. The CDR3: CASSVGGGQGAHSNQPQHF. In DNA, the CDR3 is TGTGCCAGCAGCGTAGGAGGAGGGCAGGGGGCGCATAGCAATCAGCCCCAGCATTTT.

There are many counts of this clonotype. The chain carries TRBV4-2 and TRBJ2-3; D is possibly TRBD2 (7 bases). Germline V lookup: CDR1 LGHNA, CDR2 YNFKEQ. CDR3 length equals 19 residues. The V gene lost 0 bases and the J gene lost 0 bases, with 19 bases spanning the gap. CDR3 amino acids: CASSQDLGGGSGSTDTQYF. Here the CDR3 DNA reads TGTGCCAGCAGCCAAGATCTAGGGGGGGGTAGCGGGAGCACAGATACGCAGTATTTT.

The V call is TRBV5-1, the J call TRBJ2-3; TRBD1 matches 8 bases. CDR3 length: 15 residues. CDR1 SGHRS and CDR2 YFSETQ come from the germline V gene. Trimming at V came to 3 bases and at J to 4 bases, leaving 7 bases not matched to a gene. The CDR3 region has the DNA TGCGCCAGCAGCTACCGGACAGGGTTTTCAGATACGCAGTATTTT. Protein sequence: CASSYRTGFSDTQYF.

This clonotype was detected only a few times. The chain recombines TRBV7-2 with TRBJ2-3; the D gene is possibly TRBD1 (6 bases). The V end was cut by 5 bases, the J end by 4 bases, with 10 bases between. The germline V gene has CDR1 SGHTA and CDR2 FQGNSA. This CDR3 region has 13 residues. CDR3 region: CASSRDTSDTQYF. In nucleotides, the CDR3 is TGTGCCAGCAGCCGGGACACCTCAGATACGCAGTATTTT.

The gene calls are TRBV20-1 and TRBJ2-7, with a tentative D call TRBD1 (8 bases). Gene TRBJ2-5 matches the end of the DNA better, so the J call may be wrong. The CDR3 has 12 amino acids. Germline-derived CDR1 and CDR2 are DFQATT and SNEGSKA (reference sequence). CDR3 in DNA: TGCAGTGCTCACAGGGGGGGAAAGACCCAGTACTTC. As protein: CSAHRGGKTQYF.

This clonotype was picked up many times. The chain joins TRBV10-3 to TRBJ1-2; TRBD1 agrees at 8 bases. J was trimmed by 6 bases and V by 2 bases; bases with no gene match: 5. The CDR3 extends over 14 amino acids. CDR1 is ENHRY and CDR2 is SYGVKD in the germline V gene. Written as DNA, the CDR3 is TGTGCCATCAGTGAGCGGGACAGGATGGATGGCTACACCTTC. Protein: CAISERDRMDGYTF.

The V call is TRBV6-6, the J call TRBJ2-7, with no clear D. Trimming stripped 6 bases from V and 6 bases from J, with 21 bases between. Germline values: CDR1 MNHNY, CDR2 SVGAGI (reference sequence). CDR3 length: 15 amino acids. This CDR3 is CASRSGPRRGIEQYF. CDR3 in DNA: TGTGCCAGCAGGTCCGGTCCCCGGAGAGGAATCGAGCAGTACTTC.

This clonotype turned up a few times. The chain employs TRBV6-5 and TRBJ1-2; D is unclear. CDR1 is MNHEY and CDR2 is SVGAGI in the germline V gene. With 11 bases removed from V and 1 base from J, the gap between germline ends came to 8 bases. The CDR3 spans 11 residues. The CDR3 DNA reads as TGTGCCGTGATGGGTAACTATGGCTACACCTTC. It codes for CAVMGNYGYTF.

This clonotype occurred a few times. The V and J genes are TRBV20-1 and TRBJ2-5; 9 bases map to TRBD2. Germline V gene lookup returns CDR1 DFQATT and CDR2 SNEGSKA (reference sequence). J lost 4 bases, V lost 2 bases, and 5 bases had no gene match. The CDR3 has 14 residues. Written as DNA, the CDR3 is TGCAGTGCTAGACTGGGACTAGCATTAGAGACCCAGTACTTC. It specifies CSARLGLALETQYF.

This clonotype was seen a few times. This chain links TRBV5-6 with TRBJ2-1, with 10 bases identical to TRBD1. Trimming removed 5 bases from V and 0 bases from J; junction bases left unmatched: 8. The CDR3 covers 17 residues. Germline assignment: CDR1 SGHDT and CDR2 YYEEEE. The CDR3 region is CASSPLGQGTSYNEQFF. The CDR3 nucleotides are TGTGCCAGCAGTCCTTTGGGACAGGGGACCTCCTACAATGAGCAGTTCTTC. The entire variable domain, with the rest obtained from reference TRBV5-6 and TRBJ2-1, is as follows: DAGVTQSPTHLIKTRGQQVTLRCSPKSGHDTVSWYQQALGQGPQFIFQYYEEEERQRGNFPDRFSGHQFPNYSSELNVNALLLGDSALYLCASSPLGQGTSYNEQFFGPGTRLTVL.

This clonotype occurred once. V is TRBV7-2 and J is TRBJ2-3; 8 nucleotides agree with TRBD2. CDR3 length equals 15 residues. The germline V gene encodes CDR1 SGHTA and CDR2 FQGNSA. V lost 1 base and J lost 5; bases outside the gene matches: 5. The CDR3 region is CASSLGGLAGDTQYF. Here the CDR3 DNA reads TGTGCCAGCAGCTTAGGTGGACTAGCAGGAGATACGCAGTATTTT. The variable domain in full, with the rest retrieved from reference TRBV7-2 and TRBJ2-3, is GAGVSQSPSNKVTEKGKDVELRCDPISGHTALYWYRQSLGQGLEFLIYFQGNSAPDKSGLPSDRFSAERTGGSVSTLTIQRTQQEDSAVYLCASSLGGLAGDTQYFGPGTRLTVL.

The table lists this clonotype with a few counts. A read error may explain this, as a much larger clone is one base away. The genes are TRBV20-1 and TRBJ2-1, with TRBD1 identical over 7 bases. This CDR3 contains 12 residues. Germline CDR1 and CDR2: DFQATT and SNEGSKA (reference sequence). J was trimmed by 13 bases and V by 3 bases; bases with no gene match: 9. CDR3 sequence: CSASGQEETQFF. The CDR3 coding sequence is TGCAGTGCTAGCGGACAGGAAGAGACCCAGTTCTTC.